This T cell receptor beta chain was observed in a study of identical twins. TCRdb re-derived calls from the 5' RACE reads in MiXCR, one entry per CDR3 protein. The sample contains under 500,000 distinct CDR3 sequences, roughly an eighth of which appear only once. The study, taken as a whole, reports: Twin sharing of out-of-frame TCR alpha was underestimated by models in monozygotic pairs.

The length of the CDR3 is 12 residues. With respect to this clonotype: Antigen: not known. A read error may explain this, as a much larger clone is one base away.

This sample was shared with a second study, whose subject was yellow fever vaccine responses in identical twins.

Source material: CD4+ T cells sorted from blood. The chain uses TRBV12-3 or TRBV12-4 and TRBJ2-1; D unresolved. This clonotype was obtained from a woman between 18 and 30 years old in good health. DNA of the CDR3: TGTGCCAGCATCCCGGTTGACAATAAGCAGTTCTTC. Translated, it gives CASIPVDNKQFF.